A selection of T cell receptor beta chains follows, all from one sample in a study of blood T cell repertoires in COVID-19. Method: immunoSEQ multiplex PCR; TCRdb's copy keeps in-frame clones and lacks some. The sample lists 260,000 or so clones, roughly 87% occurring once. Sequenced material: peripheral blood. The receptors were gathered from a man younger than 35 with active or convalescent COVID-19. Each CDR3 is given with its conserved first and last residue. A D gene is named only where the DNA matches it firmly. Clone size appears in some rows only: once, few, many, or a class for an expanded clone.

j_gene: TRBJ1-1; abundance: -; v_gene: TRBV6-6; d_gene: -; CDR3aa: CASSYSGVDYTEAFF; CDR3nt: TGTGCCAGCAGTTACTCAGGGGTTGACTACACTGAAGCTTTCTTT
j_gene: TRBJ2-3; abundance: once; v_gene: TRBV2; d_gene: TRBD1; CDR3aa: CASRTGGADTQYF; CDR3nt: TGTGCCAGCCGGACAGGGGGTGCAGATACGCAGTATTTT
j_gene: TRBJ2-3; abundance: -; v_gene: TRBV23-1; d_gene: -; CDR3aa: CASSPADLAPDTQYF; CDR3nt: TGCGCCAGCAGTCCCGCGGACTTAGCGCCGGATACGCAGTATTTT
j_gene: TRBJ1-1; abundance: -; v_gene: TRBV5-5; d_gene: TRBD1; CDR3aa: CASSTGTDPEAFF; CDR3nt: TGTGCCAGCAGTACCGGGACAGATCCTGAAGCTTTCTTT
j_gene: TRBJ1-3; abundance: -; v_gene: TRBV2; d_gene: TRBD1; CDR3aa: CASSEMETGNGDF; CDR3nt: TGTGCCAGCAGCGAAATGGAGACAGGGAACGGAGATTTT
j_gene: TRBJ1-1; abundance: -; v_gene: TRBV7-9; d_gene: TRBD1; CDR3aa: CASSLSGGQNMNTEAFF; CDR3nt: TGTGCCAGCAGCTTATCAGGGGGCCAGAATATGAACACTGAAGCTTTCTTT
j_gene: TRBJ1-5; abundance: -; v_gene: TRBV4-1; d_gene: -; CDR3aa: CASSQQQGWAQHF; CDR3nt: TGCGCCAGCAGCCAGCAGCAGGGTTGGGCCCAGCATTTT
j_gene: TRBJ1-1; abundance: -; v_gene: TRBV25-1; d_gene: -; CDR3aa: CASSGYLGGVWPQAFF; CDR3nt: TGTGCCAGCAGTGGCTATTTGGGCGGGGTCTGGCCGCAAGCTTTCTTT
j_gene: TRBJ1-1; abundance: -; v_gene: TRBV5-1; d_gene: -; CDR3aa: CASSLTYRRVNTEAFF; CDR3nt: TGCGCCAGCAGCTTGACCTACCGACGGGTGAACACTGAAGCTTTCTTT
j_gene: TRBJ2-5; abundance: -; v_gene: TRBV19; d_gene: TRBD2; CDR3aa: CASSIGWYRETSGGAAQETQYF; CDR3nt: TGTGCCAGTAGTATAGGGTGGTATAGGGAAACTAGCGGGGGAGCCGCCCAAGAGACCCAGTACTTC
j_gene: TRBJ1-6; abundance: few; v_gene: TRBV19; d_gene: -; CDR3aa: CASSILRGKDSYNSPLHF; CDR3nt: TGTGCCAGTAGTATATTGAGGGGGAAGGACTCCTATAATTCACCCCTCCACTTT
j_gene: TRBJ2-5; abundance: -; v_gene: TRBV9; d_gene: -; CDR3aa: CASSVGGPSRYF; CDR3nt: TGTGCCAGCAGCGTAGGGGGCCCCTCCCGGTACTTC
j_gene: TRBJ1-1; abundance: -; v_gene: TRBV29-1; d_gene: -; CDR3aa: CSVELGAATEAFF; CDR3nt: TGCAGCGTTGAATTAGGGGCAGCCACTGAAGCTTTCTTT
j_gene: TRBJ2-3; abundance: -; v_gene: TRBV2; d_gene: TRBD2; CDR3aa: CASIRTSWGTQYF; CDR3nt: TGTGCCAGCATACGGACTAGCTGGGGTACGCAGTATTTT
j_gene: TRBJ1-2; abundance: -; v_gene: TRBV15; d_gene: -; CDR3aa: CATSRDQNHYGYTF; CDR3nt: TGTGCCACCAGCAGAGACCAGAACCACTATGGCTACACCTTC
j_gene: TRBJ2-1; abundance: -; v_gene: TRBV29-1; d_gene: TRBD2; CDR3aa: CSVESLAGINEQFF; CDR3nt: TGCAGCGTTGAAAGCCTAGCGGGGATTAATGAGCAGTTCTTC
j_gene: TRBJ1-1; abundance: -; v_gene: TRBV6-5; d_gene: -; CDR3aa: CASGSGVSEAFF; CDR3nt: TGTGCCAGCGGATCGGGTGTATCTGAAGCTTTCTTT
j_gene: TRBJ2-5; abundance: once; v_gene: TRBV10-1; d_gene: -; CDR3aa: CASRRETQYF; CDR3nt: TGCGCCAGCAGGAGAGAGACCCAGTACTTC
j_gene: TRBJ1-6; abundance: -; v_gene: TRBV27; d_gene: -; CDR3aa: CASRVGGSPLHF; CDR3nt: TGTGCCAGCAGGGTAGGGGGTTCACCCCTCCACTTT
j_gene: TRBJ1-2; abundance: -; v_gene: TRBV7-8; d_gene: TRBD1; CDR3aa: CASSQGVNGYTF; CDR3nt: TGTGCCAGCAGCCAGGGGGTCAATGGCTACACCTTC
j_gene: TRBJ2-2; abundance: -; v_gene: TRBV7-9; d_gene: TRBD2; CDR3aa: CASSPRVAGENTGELFF; CDR3nt: TGTGCCAGCAGCCCGAGGGTCGCGGGGGAGAACACCGGGGAGCTGTTTTTT
j_gene: TRBJ2-3; abundance: -; v_gene: TRBV11-2; d_gene: -; CDR3aa: CASTRLGGKEQYF; CDR3nt: TGTGCCAGCACCCGATTGGGAGGAAAAGAGCAGTATTTT
j_gene: TRBJ2-6; abundance: -; v_gene: TRBV2; d_gene: -; CDR3aa: CASSEARRSSGANVLTF; CDR3nt: TGTGCCAGCAGTGAGGCAAGACGGAGCTCTGGGGCCAACGTCCTGACTTTC
j_gene: TRBJ2-1; abundance: -; v_gene: TRBV9; d_gene: TRBD2; CDR3aa: CASSVGAGGTYNEQFF; CDR3nt: TGTGCCAGCAGCGTAGGTGCGGGGGGGACCTACAATGAGCAGTTCTTC
j_gene: TRBJ1-2; abundance: -; v_gene: TRBV18; d_gene: -; CDR3aa: CASSPGSDGTYGYTF; CDR3nt: TGTGCCAGCTCACCCGGGTCCGACGGTACCTATGGCTACACCTTC
j_gene: TRBJ2-5; abundance: -; v_gene: TRBV5-4; d_gene: -; CDR3aa: CASNHRGTGEETQYF; CDR3nt: TGTGCCAGCAATCACAGGGGTACGGGAGAAGAGACCCAGTACTTC
j_gene: TRBJ2-5; abundance: once; v_gene: TRBV9; d_gene: TRBD2; CDR3aa: CASSDYGLAGGQETQYF; CDR3nt: TGTGCCAGCAGCGATTACGGACTAGCAGGAGGCCAAGAGACCCAGTACTTC
j_gene: TRBJ2-3; abundance: -; v_gene: TRBV15; d_gene: -; CDR3aa: CATSPRGQGSQYF; CDR3nt: TGTGCCACCAGCCCCCGTGGGCAGGGGTCGCAGTATTTT
j_gene: TRBJ2-3; abundance: -; v_gene: TRBV6-6; d_gene: -; CDR3aa: CASTIAPDSPDTQYF; CDR3nt: TGTGCCAGCACCATAGCCCCGGACTCTCCGGACACGCAGTATTTT
j_gene: TRBJ1-1; abundance: -; v_gene: TRBV10-2; d_gene: -; CDR3aa: CASRVRGPNTEAFF; CDR3nt: TGCGCCAGCAGGGTCAGGGGCCCGAACACTGAAGCTTTCTTT
j_gene: TRBJ1-2; abundance: -; v_gene: TRBV5-6; d_gene: -; CDR3aa: CASSFGTPYGYTF; CDR3nt: TGTGCCAGCAGCTTCGGGACACCCTATGGCTACACCTTC
j_gene: TRBJ1-1; abundance: -; v_gene: TRBV25-1; d_gene: -; CDR3aa: CASSGVAGGGEAFF; CDR3nt: TGTGCCAGCAGTGGGGTGGCGGGGGGCGGTGAAGCTTTCTTT
j_gene: TRBJ1-2; abundance: -; v_gene: TRBV9; d_gene: -; CDR3aa: CASSPGRGGGDIIGYTF; CDR3nt: TGTGCCAGCAGCCCGGGGCGGGGAGGCGGGGATATTATTGGCTACACCTTC
j_gene: TRBJ2-7; abundance: -; v_gene: TRBV7-6; d_gene: TRBD1; CDR3aa: CASSKNRGYEQYF; CDR3nt: TGTGCCAGCAGCAAGAACAGGGGCTACGAGCAGTACTTC
j_gene: TRBJ1-1; abundance: -; v_gene: TRBV6-1; d_gene: -; CDR3aa: CASSEFVSFTEAFF; CDR3nt: TGTGCCAGCAGTGAATTTGTCAGTTTTACTGAAGCTTTCTTT